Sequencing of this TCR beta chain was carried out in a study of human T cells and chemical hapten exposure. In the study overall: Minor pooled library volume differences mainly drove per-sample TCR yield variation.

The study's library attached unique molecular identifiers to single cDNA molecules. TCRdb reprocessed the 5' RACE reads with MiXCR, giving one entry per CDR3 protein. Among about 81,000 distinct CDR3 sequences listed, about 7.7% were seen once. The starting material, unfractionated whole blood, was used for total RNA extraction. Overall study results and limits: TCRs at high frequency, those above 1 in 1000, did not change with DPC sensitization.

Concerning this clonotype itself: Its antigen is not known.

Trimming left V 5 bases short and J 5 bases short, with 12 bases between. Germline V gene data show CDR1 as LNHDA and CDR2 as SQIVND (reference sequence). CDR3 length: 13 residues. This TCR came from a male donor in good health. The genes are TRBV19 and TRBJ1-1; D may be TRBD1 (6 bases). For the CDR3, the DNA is TGTGCCAGTAGTCCACAGGGTATTACTGAAGCTTTCTTT. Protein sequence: CASSPQGITEAFF. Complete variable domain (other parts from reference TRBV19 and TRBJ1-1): DGGITQSPKYLFRKEGQNVTLSCEQNLNHDAMYWYRQDPGQGLRLIYYSQIVNDFQKGDIAEGYSVSREKKESFPLTVTSAQKNPTAFYLCASSPQGITEAFFGQGTRLTVV.